This TCR beta chain was obtained from a study of blood T cell repertoires in COVID-19. The overall study: Sites across the United States, Italy and Spain contributed samples from acute and convalescent COVID-19. T cells, B-cell-depleted T cells, or PBMCs supplied cDNA or gDNA.

Under the authors' procedure: Estimates of nucleated cell counts were drawn from the amplification of reference gene primers. Repertoires were generated with immunoSEQ multiplex PCR, while TCRdb's copy carries only in-frame clones and drops some. The V and J calls and clone size come from that table; D and trimming were worked out from the DNA. This sample has some 280,000 clones, with about nine tenths found just once. This CDR3 has 15 residues. After removal of 5 bases from V and 7 bases from J, the junction contained 6 bases not matched to a gene. Per the germline V gene, CDR1 is SGHVS and CDR2 is FNYEAQ.

The TCR was taken from a woman aged 55-75 years with acute or convalescent COVID-19. The J gene is TRBJ1-6, the V gene TRBV7-6; 9 nucleotides align to TRBD1. Material for sequencing was peripheral blood. The CDR3 nucleotides read TGTGCCAGCAGCGGCGGACAGGGGAGGAATTCACCCCTCCACTTT. Its protein product is CASSGGQGRNSPLHF. The whole variable domain, filled in from reference TRBV7-6 and TRBJ1-6, reads GAGVSQSPRYKVTKRGQDVALRCDPISGHVSLYWYRQALGQGPEFLTYFNYEAQQDKSGLPNDRFSAERPEGSISTLTIQRTEQRDSAMYRCASSGGQGRNSPLHFGNGTRLTVT.